Each of the 15 T cell receptor beta chains below was sequenced from the same sample in a study of cytotoxic CD8 clonotypes in ibrutinib-treated CLL. Method: immunoSEQ multiplex PCR; TCRdb's copy keeps in-frame clones and lacks some. Of 90,000 to 95,000 clones listed, around 77% are singletons. The sequences come from PBMCs, collected after 24 months of ibrutinib treatment. The receptors shown here come from a human donor with chronic lymphocytic leukemia.

This clone occurred a few times. V gene TRBV29-1 combines with J gene TRBJ1-5, with D unclear. This CDR3 is built from 13 residues. The germline gives CDR1 SQVTM, CDR2 ANQGSEA. Trimming pared 6 bases from V and 1 base from J, leaving 10 bases between. The CDR3 is CSVRKDSNQPQHF. CDR3 nucleotides: TGCAGCGTGCGCAAGGACAGCAATCAGCCCCAGCATTTT.

The J gene is TRBJ1-5, the V gene TRBV27, with 9 positions matching TRBD1. Germline assignment: CDR1 MNHEY and CDR2 SMNVEV (reference sequence). The CDR3 covers 14 residues. V gave up 6 bases and J gave up 5 bases; unmatched junction bases: 5. This CDR3 reads CASRTGGGYQPQHF. The CDR3 DNA reads TGTGCCAGCAGGACAGGGGGTGGATATCAGCCCCAGCATTTT.

This chain links TRBV9 with TRBJ2-1; 7 bases line up with TRBD2. J gave up 8 bases and V 0 bases, and 8 bases lay outside the gene matches. CDR1 is SGDLS and CDR2 is YYNGEE in the germline V gene. CDR3 length: 15 residues. The CDR3 here is CASSVGGRARDEQFF. Here the CDR3 DNA reads TGTGCCAGCAGCGTAGGGGGGAGGGCTCGGGATGAGCAGTTCTTC.

V usage is TRBV7-8 and J usage is TRBJ2-4; TRBD2 agrees at 10 bases. Germline CDR1 reads SGHVS; CDR2 reads FQNEAQ. Germline trimming cut 4 bases from V and 0 bases from J; bases unmatched to any gene: 9. This CDR3 has 18 amino acids. This CDR3 reads CASSSRLAGGGAKNIQYF. CDR3 DNA sequence: TGTGCCAGCAGCTCTCGATTAGCGGGAGGAGGAGCCAAAAACATTCAGTACTTC.

This clone was seen a handful of times. The V and J genes are TRBV7-6 and TRBJ1-1, with 7 bases that match TRBD1. Germline CDR1 is SGHVS and CDR2 is FNYEAQ. The CDR3 has 12 amino acids. The trim removed 6 bases at V and 7 bases at J, leaving 5 bases unmatched. The DNA for the CDR3 is TGTGCCAGCAGGTCTGGACAGGATGAAGCTTTCTTT. Its translation is CASRSGQDEAFF.

This rearrangement joins TRBV28 to TRBJ2-6; D gene ambiguous. CDR3 length: 15 amino acids. The ends were cut back, 6 bases at V and 1 base at J, with 10 bases in the middle. Germline V CDR1 and CDR2: MDHEN, SYDVKM. The CDR3 is CASSPPGSGANVLTF. CDR3 DNA: TGTGCCAGCAGCCCGCCGGGTTCTGGGGCCAACGTCCTGACTTTC.

The gene calls are TRBV27 and TRBJ2-5; D may be TRBD2 (6 bases). The CDR3 totals 15 residues. CDR1 is MNHEY and CDR2 is SMNVEV in the germline V gene (reference sequence). Trimming removed 6 bases from V and 3 bases from J, with 17 bases in between. CDR3 residues: CASSLLAWSKETQYF. The DNA for the CDR3 is TGTGCCAGCAGCCTACTAGCTTGGAGCAAAGAGACCCAGTACTTC.

The genes are TRBV28 and TRBJ1-3, with unresolved D. CDR1 and CDR2 from the germline V gene are MDHEN and SYDVKM. The CDR3 is 11 residues long. CDR3 region: CVSRDGNTIYF. The CDR3 DNA sequence: TGTGTCTCTCGAGATGGAAACACCATATATTTT.

The rearrangement links TRBV28 to TRBJ2-7, with D maybe TRBD2 (5 bases). Germline V gives CDR1 MDHEN, CDR2 SYDVKM. Trimming stripped 5 bases from V and 3 bases from J, with 14 bases between. This CDR3 spans 14 amino acids. The CDR3 sequence is CASSPSLGNYEQYF. In DNA form, the CDR3 reads TGTGCCAGCAGTCCTTCACTAGGGAACTACGAGCAGTACTTC.

This sequence joins TRBV5-1 and TRBJ2-3; 7 bases line up with TRBD1. Per the germline V gene, CDR1 is SGHRS and CDR2 is YFSETQ. The junction had 8 bases not matched to a gene; V was cut back by 4 bases and J by 3 bases. The CDR3 covers 15 residues. The CDR3 spells CASSRTGEGTDTQYF. As DNA, the CDR3 is TGCGCCAGCAGCCGGACAGGCGAGGGGACAGATACGCAGTATTTT.

The chain links TRBV6-1 to TRBJ2-2; 9 bases line up with TRBD2. V shed 10 bases and J 4 bases; nucleotides not matched to a gene: 7. CDR3 size: 14 residues. Germline CDR1 reads MNHNS; CDR2 reads SASEGT. The CDR3 spells CATEAGGGTGELFF. The CDR3 DNA is TGTGCCACCGAAGCGGGAGGAGGCACCGGGGAGCTGTTTTTT.

The chain has TRBV9 and TRBJ1-1; 9 positions agree with TRBD1. Unmatched junction bases numbered 7, after V lost 3 bases and J lost 4 bases. Germline V gene sequence: CDR1 SGDLS, CDR2 YYNGEE. The CDR3 is 15 residues long. CDR3 amino acids: CASSAMGQGGTEAFF. In nucleotides, the CDR3 is TGTGCCAGCAGCGCTATGGGACAGGGTGGCACTGAAGCTTTCTTT.

The rearrangement links TRBV5-6 to TRBJ2-3; D not resolved. The CDR3 is 14 amino acids. V was cut by 1 base and J by 1 base, with 7 bases left in between. Germline assignment: CDR1 SGHDT and CDR2 YYEEEE. The CDR3 protein is CASSLFGGTDTQYF. CDR3 coding DNA: TGTGCCAGCAGCTTGTTTGGCGGCACAGATACGCAGTATTTT.

To note about this clone: Within the sample, other DNA sequences also encode this same CDR3. CDR3 nucleotide sequence: TGTGCCAGCAGACCACGGCGGGCCGGGACAGGGGATTATAGCAATCAGCCCCAGCATTTT. This translates into CASRPRRAGTGDYSNQPQHF. This sequence joins TRBV2 and TRBJ1-5; TRBD1 agrees at 10 bases. Trimming removed 6 bases from V and 0 bases from J; junction bases left unmatched: 17. Germline V gene data show CDR1 as SNHLY and CDR2 as FYNNEI. The CDR3 runs to 20 residues.

This clone was counted between two and nine times. The rearrangement joins TRBV27 to TRBJ2-7; D not resolved. With 2 bases removed from V and 2 bases from J, the gap between germline ends came to 10 bases. CDR3 length equals 14 residues. Germline loops: CDR1 MNHEY, CDR2 SMNVEV (reference sequence). DNA of the CDR3: TGTGCCAGCAGTTTAGGCCAAGCGACCTACGAGCAGTACTTC. Translating gives CASSLGQATYEQYF.